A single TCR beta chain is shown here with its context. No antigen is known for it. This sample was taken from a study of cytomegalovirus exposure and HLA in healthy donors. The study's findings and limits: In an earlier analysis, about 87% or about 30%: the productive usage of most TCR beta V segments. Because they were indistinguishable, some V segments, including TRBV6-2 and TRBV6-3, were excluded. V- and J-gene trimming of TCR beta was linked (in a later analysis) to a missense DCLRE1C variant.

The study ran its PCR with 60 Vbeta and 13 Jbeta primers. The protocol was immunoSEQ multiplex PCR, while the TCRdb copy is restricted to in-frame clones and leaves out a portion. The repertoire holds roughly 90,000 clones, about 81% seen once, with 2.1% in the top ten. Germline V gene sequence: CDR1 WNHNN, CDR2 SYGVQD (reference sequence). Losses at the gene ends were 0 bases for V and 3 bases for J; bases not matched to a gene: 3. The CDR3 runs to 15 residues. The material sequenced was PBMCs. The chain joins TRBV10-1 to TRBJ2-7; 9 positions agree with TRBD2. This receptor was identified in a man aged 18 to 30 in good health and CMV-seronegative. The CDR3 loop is CASSESSGSLYEQYF. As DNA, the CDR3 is TGCGCCAGCAGTGAGTCTAGCGGGAGTCTCTACGAGCAGTACTTC.